The clone carrying this TCR beta chain was seen once. Unmatched junction bases numbered 10, after V lost 5 bases and J lost 3 bases. CDR1 is LNHNV and CDR2 is YYDKDF in the germline V gene (reference sequence). This CDR3 has 18 amino acids. This specimen belongs to a study of T cells in localized non-small cell lung cancer. Generated by immunoSEQ multiplex PCR, the TCRdb table keeps only in-frame clones and is missing some. The repertoire consists of more than 2,500 clones, with just under 25% occurring once and the leading ten covering about 16%. V usage is TRBV15 and J usage is TRBJ2-6, with 10 bases identical to TRBD1. The input for sequencing was lung tumor tissue, taken before any cancer treatment. The receptor's source is a male donor at least 60 years old with stage I lung adenocarcinoma. As DNA, the CDR3 is TGTGCCACCAGCCCCCAGACAGGGGGCTTTGGTGGGGCCAACGTCCTGACTTTC. It codes for CATSPQTGGFGGANVLTF.